This TCR beta chain derives from a study of shared clonotypes between healthy human individuals. Whole-study results and caveats: The four-donor shared clonotypes exceeded non-shared clonotypes in generation probability, with non-shared ones scoring lower.

Naive CD8 cells lacked CD45RO, underwent positive selection for CCR7 and left out terminally differentiated effector memory CD45RA+ cells. Details on this clone: The antigen is unknown.

The length of the CDR3 is 17 residues. Germline V gene data show CDR1 as MNHEY and CDR2 as SMNVEV (reference sequence). Trimming took 2 bases from V and 2 from J, leaving 13 bases between them. Here immunoSEQ multiplex PCR was the method, and the copy in TCRdb shows in-frame clones only, minus some. The sample records approximately 2,000,000 clones, about 94% being singletons. Sample: naive CD8+ T cells from PBMCs. This TCR came from a man aged 18 to 35 in good health. Some clones in this sample may be carry-over from other donors' samples. The gene calls are TRBV27 and TRBJ2-6, with a possible D match to TRBD1 (5 bases). The CDR3 sequence: CASSLTGSKAGANVLTF. Here the CDR3 DNA reads TGTGCCAGCAGTTTAACAGGTAGTAAGGCTGGGGCCAACGTCCTGACTTTC.